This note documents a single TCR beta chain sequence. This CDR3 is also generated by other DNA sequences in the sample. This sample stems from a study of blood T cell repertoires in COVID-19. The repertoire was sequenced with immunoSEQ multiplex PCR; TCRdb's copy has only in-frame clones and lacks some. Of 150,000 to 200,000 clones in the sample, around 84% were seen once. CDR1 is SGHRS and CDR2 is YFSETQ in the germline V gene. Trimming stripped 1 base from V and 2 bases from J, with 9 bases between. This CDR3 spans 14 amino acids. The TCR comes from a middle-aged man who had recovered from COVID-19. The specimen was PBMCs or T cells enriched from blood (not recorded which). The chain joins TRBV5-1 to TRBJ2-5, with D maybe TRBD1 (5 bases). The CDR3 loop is CASSLLTGQETQYF. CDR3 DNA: TGCGCCAGCAGCTTGTTAACAGGACAAGAGACCCAGTACTTC.